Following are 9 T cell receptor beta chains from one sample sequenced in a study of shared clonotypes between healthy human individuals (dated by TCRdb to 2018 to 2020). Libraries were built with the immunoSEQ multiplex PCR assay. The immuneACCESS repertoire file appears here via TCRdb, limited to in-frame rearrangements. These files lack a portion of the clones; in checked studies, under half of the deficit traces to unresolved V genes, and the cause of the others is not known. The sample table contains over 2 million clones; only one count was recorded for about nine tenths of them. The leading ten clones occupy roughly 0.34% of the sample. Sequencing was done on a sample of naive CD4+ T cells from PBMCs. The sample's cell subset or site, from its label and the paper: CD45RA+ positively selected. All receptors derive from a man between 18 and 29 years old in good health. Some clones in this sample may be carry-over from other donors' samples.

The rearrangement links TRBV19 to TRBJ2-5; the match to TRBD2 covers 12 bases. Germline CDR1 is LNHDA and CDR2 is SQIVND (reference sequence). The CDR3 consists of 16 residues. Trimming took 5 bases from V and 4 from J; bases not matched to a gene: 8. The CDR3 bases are TGTGCCAGTAGTCCTTGGACTAGCGGGATGGCAGAGACCCAGTACTTC. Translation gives CASSPWTSGMAETQYF. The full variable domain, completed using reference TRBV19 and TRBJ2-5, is DGGITQSPKYLFRKEGQNVTLSCEQNLNHDAMYWYRQDPGQGLRLIYYSQIVNDFQKGDIAEGYSVSREKKESFPLTVTSAQKNPTAFYLCASSPWTSGMAETQYFGPGTRLLVL.

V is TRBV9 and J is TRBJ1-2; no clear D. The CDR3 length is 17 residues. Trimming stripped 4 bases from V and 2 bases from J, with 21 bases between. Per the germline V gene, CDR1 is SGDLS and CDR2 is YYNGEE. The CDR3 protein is CASSSPGREGPNYGYTF. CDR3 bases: TGTGCCAGCAGCTCTCCCGGGAGGGAAGGGCCAAACTATGGCTACACCTTC.

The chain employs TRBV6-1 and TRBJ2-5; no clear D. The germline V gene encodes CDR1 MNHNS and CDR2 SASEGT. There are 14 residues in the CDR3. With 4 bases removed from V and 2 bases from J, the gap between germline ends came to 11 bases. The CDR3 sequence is CASSALGNQETQYF. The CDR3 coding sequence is TGTGCCAGCAGTGCTTTAGGAAATCAAGAGACCCAGTACTTC.

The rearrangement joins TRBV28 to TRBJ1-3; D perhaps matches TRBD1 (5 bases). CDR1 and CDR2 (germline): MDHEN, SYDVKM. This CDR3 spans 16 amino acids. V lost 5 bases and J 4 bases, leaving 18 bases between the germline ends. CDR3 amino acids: CASSAHDSLRGNTIYF. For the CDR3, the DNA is TGTGCCAGCAGTGCTCACGACAGCCTTAGGGGAAACACCATATATTTT.

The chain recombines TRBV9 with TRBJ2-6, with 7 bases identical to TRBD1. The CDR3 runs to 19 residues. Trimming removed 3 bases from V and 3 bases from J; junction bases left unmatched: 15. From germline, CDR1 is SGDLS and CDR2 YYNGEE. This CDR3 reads CASSAGDPGGSLGANVLTF. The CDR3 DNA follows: TGTGCCAGCAGCGCTGGGGACCCAGGGGGATCCCTTGGGGCCAACGTCCTGACTTTC.

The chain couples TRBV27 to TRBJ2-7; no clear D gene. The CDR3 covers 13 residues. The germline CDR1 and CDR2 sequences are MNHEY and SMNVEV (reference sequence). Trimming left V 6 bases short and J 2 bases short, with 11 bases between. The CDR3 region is CASSVRLTYEQYF. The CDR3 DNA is TGTGCCAGCAGCGTAAGGCTCACCTACGAGCAGTACTTC.

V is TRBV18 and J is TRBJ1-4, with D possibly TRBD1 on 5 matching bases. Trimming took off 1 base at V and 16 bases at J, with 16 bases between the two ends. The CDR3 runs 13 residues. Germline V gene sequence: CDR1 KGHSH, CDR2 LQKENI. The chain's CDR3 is CASSPLINRGGFF. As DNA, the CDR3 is TGTGCCAGCTCACCACTGATCAACCGGGGGGGGTTTTTT.

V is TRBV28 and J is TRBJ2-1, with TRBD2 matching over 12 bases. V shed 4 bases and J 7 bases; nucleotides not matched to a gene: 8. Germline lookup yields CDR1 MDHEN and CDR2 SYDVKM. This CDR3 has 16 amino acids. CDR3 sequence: CASSSSSGRAGNEQFF. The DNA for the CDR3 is TGTGCCAGCAGTTCCTCTAGCGGGAGGGCCGGGAATGAGCAGTTCTTC.

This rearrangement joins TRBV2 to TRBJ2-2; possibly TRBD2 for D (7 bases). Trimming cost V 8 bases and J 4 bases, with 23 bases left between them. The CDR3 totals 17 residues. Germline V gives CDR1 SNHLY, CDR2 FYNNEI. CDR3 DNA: TGTGCCAGCGGGGGGGCGGAAAGGGCAGGCGTCACCGGGGAGCTGTTTTTT. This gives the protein CASGGAERAGVTGELFF.